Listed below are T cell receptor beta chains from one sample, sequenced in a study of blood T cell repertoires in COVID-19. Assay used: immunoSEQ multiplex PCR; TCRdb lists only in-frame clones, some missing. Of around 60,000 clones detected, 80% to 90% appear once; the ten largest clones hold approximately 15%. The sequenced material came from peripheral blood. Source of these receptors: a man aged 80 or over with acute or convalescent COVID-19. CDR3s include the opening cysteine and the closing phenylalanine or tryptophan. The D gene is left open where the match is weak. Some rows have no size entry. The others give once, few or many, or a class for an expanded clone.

TGTGCCAGCACCAGACAGGGAGATAATTCACCCCTCCACTTT,CASTRQGDNSPLHF,many,TRBD1,TRBJ1-6,TRBV5-4
TGTGCCAGCAGTGAAGGTTTCTTGGGTGTGCCGGGCTATAATTCACCCCTCCACTTT,CASSEGFLGVPGYNSPLHF,few,.,TRBJ1-6,TRBV6-1
TGTGCCAGCTCGGGACAGGGGGGCTACGAGCAGTACTTC,CASSGQGGYEQYF,.,TRBD1,TRBJ2-7,TRBV11-1
TGTGCCAGCAAGGACAGGGTTGGCACCGGGGAGCTGTTTTTT,CASKDRVGTGELFF,.,TRBD1,TRBJ2-2,TRBV2
TGTGCCAGCAGCCGGACAGGGGAAAACACCATATATTTT,CASSRTGENTIYF,few,TRBD1,TRBJ1-3,TRBV3-1/TRBV3-2
TGTGCCACCAGTGACGGCTATGGCTACACCTTC,CATSDGYGYTF,few,.,TRBJ1-2,TRBV24-1
TGTGCCAGCAGCGCACGGCAGGGGCTATACACTGAAGCTTTCTTT,CASSARQGLYTEAFF,.,.,TRBJ1-1,TRBV3-1/TRBV3-2
TGTGCCTGGAGTGGCGGAACCCTCGCTGAAAAACTGTTTTTT,CAWSGGTLAEKLFF,.,.,TRBJ1-4,TRBV30
TGTGCCAGCACCTACTCGGACGGCCGGGGGGACACTGAAGCTTTCTTT,CASTYSDGRGDTEAFF,.,.,TRBJ1-1,TRBV14
TGCGCCAGCAGCTTGGCGCGACAGGGGGCCGGGGAGACCCAGTACTTC,CASSLARQGAGETQYF,.,TRBD1,TRBJ2-5,TRBV5-1
TGCGCCAGCAGCCACCGAATACAGGGGGCTAATGAAAAACTGTTTTTT,CASSHRIQGANEKLFF,.,TRBD1,TRBJ1-4,TRBV4-1
TGTGCCAGCAAGGCTAGCGGGGGGGCGAGGGAGCAGTACTTC,CASKASGGAREQYF,.,TRBD2,TRBJ2-7,TRBV6-5
TGTGCCAGCAGTTTCTCAACAGGGGGCTCTCTAGACTATGGCTACACCTTC,CASSFSTGGSLDYGYTF,.,TRBD1,TRBJ1-2,TRBV28
TGTGCCAGTAGTATGGACTATCGGGGGGTCAACACTGAAGCTTTCTTT,CASSMDYRGVNTEAFF,.,.,TRBJ1-1,TRBV19
TGTGCCACCCAAACAGGGGACCGCACAGATACGCAGTATTTT,CATQTGDRTDTQYF,.,TRBD1,TRBJ2-3,TRBV6-6
TGCGCCAGCAGCTCGAGAGCGGCAGGGGGCTTGAACACTGAAGCTTTCTTT,CASSSRAAGGLNTEAFF,.,TRBD1,TRBJ1-1,TRBV5-1
TGTGCCAGCAGCCAAGATCGGCGGATGAACACTGAAGCTTTCTTT,CASSQDRRMNTEAFF,.,.,TRBJ1-1,TRBV14
TGTGCCAGCAGAGGATTACGACAGGGGGGTTCCGGCACAGATACGCAGTATTTT,CASRGLRQGGSGTDTQYF,.,TRBD1,TRBJ2-3,TRBV3-1/TRBV3-2
TGTGCCAGCAGTGACTCGAGCGCGGGTTCACCCCTCCACTTT,CASSDSSAGSPLHF,.,.,TRBJ1-6,TRBV6-4
TGTGCCAGCAGCCAGGGACTAGCGATCTACAATGAGCAGTTCTTC,CASSQGLAIYNEQFF,.,TRBD2,TRBJ2-1,TRBV6-5
TGTGCCAGCAGCGTAGGGCTAGCGGAATACAATGAGCAGTTCTTC,CASSVGLAEYNEQFF,.,TRBD2,TRBJ2-1,TRBV9
TGTGCCAGCAGCGTAGCCGGGACAGGTGAGCAGTACTTC,CASSVAGTGEQYF,.,TRBD1,TRBJ2-7,TRBV9
TGTGCCAGCAGCCCCCGGGACAAATTTTCCGACGAGCAGTACTTC,CASSPRDKFSDEQYF,.,.,TRBJ2-7,TRBV3-1/TRBV3-2
TGTGCCAGTACCTCCACCGGGACAGGGGGCTCGTTCGGCTATGGCTACACCTTC,CASTSTGTGGSFGYGYTF,once,TRBD1,TRBJ1-2,TRBV19
TGTGCCAGCTCATCTGGACAGCCTATGGTATATGGAAACACCATATATTTT,CASSSGQPMVYGNTIYF,.,.,TRBJ1-3,TRBV18
TGTGCCAGCAGCCAGATAAACACTGAAGCTTTCTTT,CASSQINTEAFF,.,.,TRBJ1-1,TRBV6-5
TGTGCCAGCAGCCCCACAGGGAAGAGCAATCAGCCCCAGCATTTT,CASSPTGKSNQPQHF,.,.,TRBJ1-5,TRBV11-2
TGTGCCAGCAGCCGAAAAAGGACAGTAACCAATGAGCAGTTCTTC,CASSRKRTVTNEQFF,.,.,TRBJ2-1,TRBV3-1/TRBV3-2
TGTGCCAGCAGCCCACAACCGGGACAGGGATCGGTTTTTCAGCCCCAGCATTTT,CASSPQPGQGSVFQPQHF,.,TRBD1,TRBJ1-5,TRBV7-8
TGTGCCAGCAGCTTAATGACAGGGCTCAATTCACCCCTCCACTTT,CASSLMTGLNSPLHF,.,TRBD1,TRBJ1-6,TRBV11-3
TGTGCCAGTAGTATAGTCGGACAGGACTATCAGCCCCAGCATTTT,CASSIVGQDYQPQHF,.,TRBD1,TRBJ1-5,TRBV19
TGTGCCAGCAGCCAAGTGGTTCAGGGCGCCTACACCTTC,CASSQVVQGAYTF,.,.,TRBJ1-2,TRBV3-1/TRBV3-2
TGTGCCTCAGAGGAGGGGCAGGGACAAGAGACCCAGTACTTC,CASEEGQGQETQYF,few,.,TRBJ2-5,TRBV30
TGCGCCAGCAGCCCGGGACTAGCGGGGGGACTCACCGGGGAGCTGTTTTTT,CASSPGLAGGLTGELFF,.,TRBD2,TRBJ2-2,TRBV5-1
TGCAGCGCCGCGCGGGACAGCACGACCGGGGAGCTGTTTTTT,CSAARDSTTGELFF,.,.,TRBJ2-2,TRBV29-1
TGTGCCAGCAGCAACCACAGGGGGCGGTCTGTCAATGAGCAGTTCTTC,CASSNHRGRSVNEQFF,.,TRBD1,TRBJ2-1,TRBV3-1/TRBV3-2
TGTGCCAGCAGCCGGGGACAGGGGGCGACGGATGGCTACACCTTC,CASSRGQGATDGYTF,.,TRBD1,TRBJ1-2,TRBV13
TGTGCCAGCGGGGGAGGAAATCAGCCCCAGCATTTT,CASGGGNQPQHF,.,.,TRBJ1-5,TRBV6-5
TGCAGCGTTTTCCCCGGGACAGGGGTTACTGAAGCTTTCTTT,CSVFPGTGVTEAFF,few,TRBD1,TRBJ1-1,TRBV29-1
TGCGCCAGCAGCTCAGGACCAAACCGGGGTGGCTACACCTTC,CASSSGPNRGGYTF,.,.,TRBJ1-2,TRBV5-1
TGTGCCGGCGTACAGGGGACGGGTGCTTTCTTT,CAGVQGTGAFF,.,TRBD1,TRBJ1-1,TRBV30
TGTGCCAGCAGTTGTGACAGTACCACCTACGAGCAGTACTTC,CASSCDSTTYEQYF,.,.,TRBJ2-7,TRBV28
TGTGCCAGCAGCTCCAACGGGGGGGTACTAGCGACCAGCACAGATACGCAGTATTTT,CASSSNGGVLATSTDTQYF,.,.,TRBJ2-3,TRBV21-1
TGCGCCAGCAGCTTGTCCGGGGGGGCTGGAAACACCATATATTTT,CASSLSGGAGNTIYF,few,.,TRBJ1-3,TRBV5-1
TGTGCCAGCACTTTGTACCAGGGTTCTGAAGCTTTCTTT,CASTLYQGSEAFF,.,.,TRBJ1-1,TRBV12-3/TRBV12-4
TGTGCCACCAGCAGAGACTCGGGACTGATTAACTATGGCTACACCTTC,CATSRDSGLINYGYTF,.,.,TRBJ1-2,TRBV15
TGTGCCAGCAGCTCCCGACTAGCGGGGGACCTAAATCACCAAGAGACCCAGTACTTC,CASSSRLAGDLNHQETQYF,.,TRBD2,TRBJ2-5,TRBV11-3
TGTGCCACCAGCAGAGATATTTTTGCAGATACGCAGTATTTT,CATSRDIFADTQYF,.,.,TRBJ2-3,TRBV15
TGTGCCAGCTCACCATTCCGGACAGGGTCGGCAGATACGCAGTATTTT,CASSPFRTGSADTQYF,many,TRBD1,TRBJ2-3,TRBV18
TGTGCCAGCAGCCAAGATCGGTTGGCGGGGGCCTCCTACAATGAGCAGTTCTTC,CASSQDRLAGASYNEQFF,.,.,TRBJ2-1,TRBV3-1/TRBV3-2
TGTGCCAGCAGCTTAGACAGACTAGACACCGGGGAGCTGTTTTTT,CASSLDRLDTGELFF,.,.,TRBJ2-2,TRBV7-2
TGTGCCAGTAACCCGTATGGAGACGAGGGAGCTTTCTTT,CASNPYGDEGAFF,.,.,TRBJ1-1,TRBV12-3/TRBV12-4
TGCGCCAGCAGTGCCAACGGGGAGCTGTTTTTT,CASSANGELFF,.,.,TRBJ2-2,TRBV10-1
TGCAGCGTTGATGGAGGACAGGGTCACTCCTACGAGCAGTACTTC,CSVDGGQGHSYEQYF,.,TRBD1,TRBJ2-7,TRBV29-1
TGTGCCAGCAGCACGGGGACAGGGGGCTCCTACGAGCAGTACTTC,CASSTGTGGSYEQYF,.,.,TRBJ2-7,TRBV21-1
TGCGCCAGCAGCCAAGATGGACAGGGGAACTATGGCTACACCTTC,CASSQDGQGNYGYTF,.,TRBD1,TRBJ1-2,TRBV4-1
TGTGCCAGTAGTAAGGTCGCAGGGGCTAACTATGGCTACACCTTC,CASSKVAGANYGYTF,.,.,TRBJ1-2,TRBV19